The entry below gives a single T cell receptor beta chain sequence along with its context. As yet, its antigen is unknown. Stimulation used 8.5 to 10 ug/mL lysate from CMV-infected fibroblasts. Sorted nonresponding memory CD4+ T cells were CD40L-negative, CD69-negative, CD45RO-high. This specimen comes from a study of persistence of HIV-infected CD4 T cells. The immunoSEQ assay was version 4, run in survey mode. Profiled with immunoSEQ multiplex PCR; TCRdb holds only in-frame clones, not every one. The sample lists about 50,000 clones, around 75% occurring once. The J segment lost 0 bases and the V segment lost 6 bases, leaving 3 bases of the junction unmatched. Germline assignment: CDR1 SNHLY and CDR2 FYNNEI. The CDR3 runs 14 residues.

Sequenced material: CD4+ T cells sorted from PBMCs after 18-hour stimulation, taken from a patient who received antiretroviral therapy. V is TRBV2 and J is TRBJ2-7, with TRBD1 matching over 9 bases. The TCR sequence derives from an adult man with HIV who was CMV-seropositive. CDR3 bases: TGTGCCAGCAGGGACAGGGGTGCCTCCTACGAGCAGTACTTC. Residues: CASRDRGASYEQYF. Combining the CDR3 with reference TRBV2 and TRBJ2-7 gives the whole variable domain EPEVTQTPSHQVTQMGQEVILRCVPISNHLYFYWYRQILGQKVEFLVSFYNNEISEKSEIFDDQFSVERPDGSNFTLKIRSTKLEDSAMYFCASRDRGASYEQYFGPGTRLTVT.